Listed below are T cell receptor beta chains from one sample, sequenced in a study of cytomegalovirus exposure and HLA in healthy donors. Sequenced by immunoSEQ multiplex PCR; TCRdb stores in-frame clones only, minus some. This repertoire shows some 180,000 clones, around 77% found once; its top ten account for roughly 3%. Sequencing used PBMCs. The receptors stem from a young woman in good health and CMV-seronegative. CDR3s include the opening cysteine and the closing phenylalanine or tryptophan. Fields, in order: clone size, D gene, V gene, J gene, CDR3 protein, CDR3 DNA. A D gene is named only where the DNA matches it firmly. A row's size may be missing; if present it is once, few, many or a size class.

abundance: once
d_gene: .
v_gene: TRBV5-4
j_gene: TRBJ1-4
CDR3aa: CASSLGGVNLFF
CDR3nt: TGTGCCAGCAGCTTGGGGGGAGTAAATCTGTTTTTT

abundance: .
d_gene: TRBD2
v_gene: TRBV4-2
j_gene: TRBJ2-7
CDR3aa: CASSQPSGTYEQYF
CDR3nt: TGTGCCAGCAGCCAGCCTAGCGGAACCTACGAGCAGTACTTC

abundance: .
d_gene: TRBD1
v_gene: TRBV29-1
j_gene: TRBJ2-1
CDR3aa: CSVGQGVVGEQFF
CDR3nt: TGCAGCGTTGGTCAGGGGGTGGTTGGTGAGCAGTTCTTC

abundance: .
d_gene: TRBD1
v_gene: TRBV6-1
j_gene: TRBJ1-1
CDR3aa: CASRVDRAGTEAFF
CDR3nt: TGTGCCAGCAGAGTAGACAGGGCGGGCACTGAAGCTTTCTTT

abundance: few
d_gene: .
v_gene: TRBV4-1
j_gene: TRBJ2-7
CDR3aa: CASSRGLAGEQYF
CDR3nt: TGCGCCAGCAGCCGGGGACTGGCCGGGGAGCAGTACTTC

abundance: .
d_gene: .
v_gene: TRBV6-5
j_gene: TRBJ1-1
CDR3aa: CASSRGGIGAFF
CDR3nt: TGTGCCAGCAGTCGCGGGGGAATCGGAGCTTTCTTT

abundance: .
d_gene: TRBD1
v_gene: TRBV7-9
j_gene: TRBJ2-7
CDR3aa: CASSATGVTYEQYF
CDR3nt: TGTGCCAGCAGCGCAACAGGGGTAACCTACGAGCAGTACTTC

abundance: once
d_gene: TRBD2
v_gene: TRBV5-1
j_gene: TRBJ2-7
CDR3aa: CASSATSGRYEQYF
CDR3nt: TGCGCCAGCAGCGCGACTAGCGGGAGGTACGAGCAGTACTTC

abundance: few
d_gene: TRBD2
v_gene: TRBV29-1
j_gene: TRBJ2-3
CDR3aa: CSVGASGRMDTQYF
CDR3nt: TGCAGCGTTGGGGCTAGCGGGAGAATGGATACGCAGTATTTT

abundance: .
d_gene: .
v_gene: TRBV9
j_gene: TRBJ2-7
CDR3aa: CASSDREQYF
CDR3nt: TGTGCCAGCAGCGATCGTGAGCAGTACTTC

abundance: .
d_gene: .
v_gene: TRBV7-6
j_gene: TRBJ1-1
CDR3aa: CASTPSTGGLNTEAFF
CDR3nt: TGTGCCAGCACTCCGAGTACGGGAGGGCTGAACACTGAAGCTTTCTTT

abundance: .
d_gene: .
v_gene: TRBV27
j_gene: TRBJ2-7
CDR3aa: CASSQHTRGEQYF
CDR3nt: TGTGCCAGCAGTCAGCATACTAGAGGCGAGCAGTACTTC

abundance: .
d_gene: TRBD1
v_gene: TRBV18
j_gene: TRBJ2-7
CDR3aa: CASSPRDRGTEQYF
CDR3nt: TGTGCCAGCTCACCCCGGGACAGGGGGACCGAGCAGTACTTC

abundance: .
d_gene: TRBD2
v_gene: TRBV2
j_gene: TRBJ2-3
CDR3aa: CASSGDQRGSTDTQYF
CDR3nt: TGTGCCAGCAGTGGCGACCAGCGGGGGAGCACAGATACGCAGTATTTT

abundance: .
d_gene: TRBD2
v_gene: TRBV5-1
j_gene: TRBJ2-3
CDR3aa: CASSPGLAASTDTQYF
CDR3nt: TGCGCCAGCAGCCCGGGACTAGCGGCTAGCACAGATACGCAGTATTTT

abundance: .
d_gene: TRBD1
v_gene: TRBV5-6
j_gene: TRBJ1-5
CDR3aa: CASSLGQVNQPQHF
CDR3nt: TGTGCCAGCAGCTTAGGACAGGTCAATCAGCCCCAGCATTTT

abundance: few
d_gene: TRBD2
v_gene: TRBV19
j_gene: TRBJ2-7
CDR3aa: CASSWRETYEQYF
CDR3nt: TGTGCCAGTAGTTGGCGGGAGACCTACGAGCAGTACTTC

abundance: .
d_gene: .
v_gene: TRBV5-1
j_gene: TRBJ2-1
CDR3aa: CASSLGGLNEQFF
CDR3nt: TGCGCCAGCAGCTTGGGGGGCCTAAATGAGCAGTTCTTC

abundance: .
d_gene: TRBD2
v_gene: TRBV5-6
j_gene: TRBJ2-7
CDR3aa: CASSVSGRAGVGEQYF
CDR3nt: TGTGCCAGCAGCGTCTCGGGCAGGGCGGGAGTGGGCGAGCAGTACTTC

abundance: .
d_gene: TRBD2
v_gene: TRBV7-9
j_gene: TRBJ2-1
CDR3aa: CASSPNSLAGGYNEQFF
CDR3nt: TGTGCCAGCAGCCCCAATTCACTAGCGGGAGGCTACAATGAGCAGTTCTTC

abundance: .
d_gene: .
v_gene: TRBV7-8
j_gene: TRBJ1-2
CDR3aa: CASSLDQNYGYTF
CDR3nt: TGTGCCAGCAGCTTAGACCAGAACTATGGCTACACCTTC

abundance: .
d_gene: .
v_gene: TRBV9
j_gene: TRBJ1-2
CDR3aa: CASSVDDREVYGYTF
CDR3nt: TGTGCCAGCAGCGTAGACGACAGAGAAGTCTATGGCTACACCTTC

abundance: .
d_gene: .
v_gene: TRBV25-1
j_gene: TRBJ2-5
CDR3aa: CASSRDGGETQYF
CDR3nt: TGTGCCAGCTCCCGTGACGGCGGAGAGACCCAGTACTTC

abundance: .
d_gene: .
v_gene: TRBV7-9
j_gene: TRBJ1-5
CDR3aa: CASSPSISNQPQHF
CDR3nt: TGTGCCAGCAGCCCAAGCATTAGCAATCAGCCCCAGCATTTT

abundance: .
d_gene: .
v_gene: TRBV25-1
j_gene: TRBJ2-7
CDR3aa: CASSAFDTSSEQYF
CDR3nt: TGTGCCAGCAGTGCCTTTGACACTTCTAGCGAGCAGTACTTC

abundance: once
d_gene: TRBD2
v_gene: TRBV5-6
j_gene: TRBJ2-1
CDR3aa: CASSSGTGLARVQFF
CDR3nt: TGTGCCAGCAGCTCTGGCACGGGACTAGCGAGGGTTCAGTTCTTC

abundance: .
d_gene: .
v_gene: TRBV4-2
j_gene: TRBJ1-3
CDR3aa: CASSPFGDTIYF
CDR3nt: TGTGCCAGCAGCCCCTTCGGGGACACCATATATTTT

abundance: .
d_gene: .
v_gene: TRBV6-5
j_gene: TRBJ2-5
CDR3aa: CASSYTLAQETQYF
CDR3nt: TGTGCCAGCAGTTACACCCTAGCCCAAGAGACCCAGTACTTC

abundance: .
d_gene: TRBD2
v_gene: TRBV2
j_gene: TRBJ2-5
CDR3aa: CASRAGLAGEQTQYF
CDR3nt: TGTGCCAGCAGGGCCGGACTAGCGGGAGAACAGACCCAGTACTTC

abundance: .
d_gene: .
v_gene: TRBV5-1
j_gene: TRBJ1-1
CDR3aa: CASSLEVGGTEAFF
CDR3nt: TGCGCCAGCAGCTTGGAGGTCGGGGGCACTGAAGCTTTCTTT

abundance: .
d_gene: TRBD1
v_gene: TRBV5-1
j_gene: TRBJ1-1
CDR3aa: CASSGDRGDTEAFF
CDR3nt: TGCGCCAGCAGCGGGGACAGGGGAGACACTGAAGCTTTCTTT

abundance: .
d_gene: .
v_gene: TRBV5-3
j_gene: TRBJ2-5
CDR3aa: CARSPSTRVWETQYF
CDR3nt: TGTGCCAGAAGTCCTAGCACTCGGGTCTGGGAGACCCAGTACTTC

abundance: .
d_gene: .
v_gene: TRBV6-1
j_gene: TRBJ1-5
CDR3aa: CASLRAPGNQPQHF
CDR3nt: TGTGCCAGCCTGAGAGCCCCGGGAAATCAGCCCCAGCATTTT